A selection of T cell receptor beta chains follows, all from one sample in a study of blood T cell repertoires in COVID-19. Generated by immunoSEQ multiplex PCR, the TCRdb table keeps only in-frame clones and is missing some. This sample has hundreds of thousands of clones, with roughly 91% found just once. Sequencing was carried out using PBMCs or T cells enriched from blood (not recorded which). These receptors originate from a man in his forties who had recovered from COVID-19. The CDR3 runs from the conserved cysteine through the conserved F or W. D genes are given only for firm matches. For some rows the clone size is stated as once, few or many, or as a class when expanded; others skip it.

v_gene	abundance	j_gene	d_gene	CDR3aa	CDR3nt
TRBV25-1	few	TRBJ2-7	TRBD2	CASSAGGGPAYEQYF	TGTGCCAGCAGTGCCGGGGGGGGGCCGGCCTACGAGCAGTACTTC
TRBV18	NA	TRBJ2-7	TRBD1	CASSMQTGVSYEQYF	TGTGCCAGCTCAATGCAGACAGGGGTCTCCTACGAGCAGTACTTC
TRBV5-6	NA	TRBJ1-2	TRBD1	CASSWDRGDYGYTF	TGTGCCAGCAGCTGGGACAGGGGAGACTATGGCTACACCTTC
TRBV3-1/TRBV3-2	NA	TRBJ1-2	NA	CASSPRAGVGYGYTF	TGTGCCAGCAGCCCCCGGGCGGGGGTAGGGTATGGCTACACCTTC
TRBV6-5	NA	TRBJ2-5	TRBD2	CASRRSGRPETQYF	TGTGCCAGCAGGCGCAGCGGGAGGCCCGAGACCCAGTACTTC
TRBV2	NA	TRBJ2-1	NA	CASSEARLVRANEQFF	TGTGCCAGCAGTGAAGCCCGACTAGTTAGGGCCAATGAGCAGTTCTTC
TRBV11-2	NA	TRBJ2-5	NA	CASSLGILGVNGETQYF	TGTGCCAGCAGCTTAGGGATACTAGGCGTCAACGGGGAGACCCAGTACTTC
TRBV7-9	NA	TRBJ2-1	NA	CASSSNLRGNEQFF	TGTGCCAGCAGCTCCAACCTTAGGGGGAATGAGCAGTTCTTC
TRBV2	NA	TRBJ1-2	TRBD1	CAGGGQVGGYTF	TGTGCCGGGGGGGGACAGGTTGGAGGCTACACCTTC
TRBV6-5	NA	TRBJ2-7	TRBD2	CASRGIAGDYEQYF	TGTGCCAGCAGGGGTATAGCGGGAGACTACGAGCAGTACTTC
TRBV5-6	NA	TRBJ1-1	NA	CASSWAGENTEAFF	TGTGCCAGCAGCTGGGCAGGGGAGAACACTGAAGCTTTCTTT
TRBV28	NA	TRBJ1-2	TRBD1	CASSLGTGAYGYTF	TGTGCCAGCAGTTTAGGGACAGGGGCCTATGGCTACACCTTC
TRBV7-9	NA	TRBJ1-5	TRBD1	CASSLMGQGNQPQHF	TGTGCCAGCAGCTTAATGGGACAGGGGAATCAGCCCCAGCATTTT
TRBV19	NA	TRBJ1-4	TRBD1	CASSTTGGTPNEKLFF	TGTGCCAGTAGTACCACAGGGGGTACGCCTAATGAAAAACTGTTTTTT
TRBV5-1	many	TRBJ2-6	NA	CASSLRSPHSTFSGANVLTF	TGCGCCAGCAGCTTGAGGTCCCCCCACAGTACTTTCTCTGGGGCCAACGTCCTGACTTTC
TRBV28	NA	TRBJ1-5	TRBD1	CASSERDRGGSNQPQHF	TGTGCCAGCAGCGAGCGGGACAGGGGCGGGAGCAATCAGCCCCAGCATTTT
TRBV19	NA	TRBJ1-2	NA	CASSTLAQGSVHGYTF	TGTGCCAGTAGTACTCTGGCTCAGGGCTCGGTTCATGGCTACACCTTC
TRBV7-2	NA	TRBJ2-2	NA	CASSRTGTTNTGELFF	TGTGCCAGCAGCCGCACCGGGACAACGAACACCGGGGAGCTGTTTTTT
TRBV4-3	once	TRBJ2-1	TRBD2	CASSRVLAGVSYNEQFF	TGCGCCAGCAGCCGCGTGCTAGCGGGAGTTTCCTACAATGAGCAGTTCTTC
TRBV10-3	NA	TRBJ2-3	NA	CAISGGLGETQYF	TGTGCCATCAGTGGAGGGCTTGGAGAGACGCAGTATTTT
TRBV5-8	NA	TRBJ2-7	NA	CASSSLGGTYEQYF	TGTGCCAGCAGTTCGCTTGGCGGGACCTACGAGCAGTACTTC
TRBV30	NA	TRBJ2-7	TRBD1	CAWSQSGTGYYEQYF	TGTGCCTGGAGCCAATCCGGGACAGGATACTACGAGCAGTACTTC
TRBV28	NA	TRBJ2-1	TRBD2	CASYEGRAISDYKQFF	TGTGCCAGCTACGAGGGGAGGGCCATTTCCGATTACAAGCAGTTCTTC
TRBV7-9	NA	TRBJ1-2	TRBD1	CASSSGQGAIPF	TGTGCCAGCAGCTCTGGACAGGGAGCCATTCCCTTC
TRBV5-8	once	TRBJ1-5	NA	CASSFGGVVLQPQHF	TGTGCCAGCAGCTTTGGAGGGGTTGTCCTCCAGCCCCAGCATTTT
TRBV7-2	NA	TRBJ2-3	TRBD2	CASLAGVSTDTQYF	TGTGCCAGCCTAGCGGGAGTTAGCACAGATACGCAGTATTTT
TRBV18	NA	TRBJ2-1	TRBD2	CASSLTRLAGGSSYNEQFF	TGTGCCAGCTCACTCACGCGGTTAGCGGGAGGCAGCTCCTACAATGAGCAGTTCTTC
TRBV11-3	NA	TRBJ1-6	NA	CASSFSGYNSPLHF	TGTGCCAGCAGCTTCTCAGGGTATAATTCACCCCTCCACTTT
TRBV29-1	NA	TRBJ2-3	TRBD1	CSVVLRDRRADTQYF	TGCAGCGTCGTCCTCCGGGACAGAAGAGCAGATACGCAGTATTTT
TRBV28	NA	TRBJ2-1	NA	CASSSLPWRGHHNEQFF	TGTGCCAGCAGTAGCCTCCCGTGGAGGGGGCACCACAATGAGCAGTTCTTC
TRBV11-2	NA	TRBJ2-4	NA	CASTPRTDGIQYF	TGTGCCAGCACCCCCCGGACTGACGGCATTCAGTACTTC
TRBV28	NA	TRBJ2-6	TRBD2	CASSWIRTDRGDSGANVLTF	TGTGCCAGCAGTTGGATCCGGACGGACCGGGGGGACTCTGGGGCCAACGTCCTGACTTTC
TRBV18	NA	TRBJ1-5	TRBD1	CASSPLGTGGSNQPQHF	TGTGCCAGCTCACCATTGGGAACAGGGGGTAGCAATCAGCCCCAGCATTTT
TRBV7-3	few	TRBJ2-1	NA	CASSLLSRGLVEQFF	TGTGCCAGCAGCTTACTTTCGCGGGGGCTCGTGGAGCAGTTCTTC
TRBV4-1	NA	TRBJ2-3	NA	CASSQARGSPTDTQYF	TGCGCCAGCAGCCAGGCTCGCGGCTCGCCCACAGATACGCAGTATTTT
TRBV7-9	NA	TRBJ2-2	TRBD2	CASSSGRLAGGVGELFF	TGTGCCAGCAGCTCCGGCCGACTAGCGGGAGGAGTGGGGGAGCTGTTTTTT
TRBV12-3/TRBV12-4	NA	TRBJ1-1	NA	CATFGLNTEAFF	TGTGCCACTTTCGGGTTGAACACTGAAGCTTTCTTT
TRBV5-5	NA	TRBJ2-7	TRBD1	CASSLGPGQTTYEQYF	TGTGCCAGCAGCTTGGGTCCGGGACAGACAACCTACGAGCAGTACTTC
TRBV5-1	NA	TRBJ1-1	TRBD1	CASSLGGTGEGTEAFF	TGCGCCAGCAGCTTGGGGGGGACAGGGGAAGGTACTGAAGCTTTCTTT
TRBV19	NA	TRBJ2-1	TRBD2	CASSLAGILTYNEQFF	TGTGCCAGTAGTCTAGCGGGAATACTTACCTACAATGAGCAGTTCTTC
TRBV29-1	NA	TRBJ2-5	TRBD2	CSVGGSGKETQYF	TGCAGCGTTGGGGGTAGCGGGAAAGAGACCCAGTACTTC
TRBV2	NA	TRBJ1-5	TRBD1	CASRGQGTSSQPQHF	TGTGCCAGCCGGGGACAGGGGACCAGCAGCCAGCCCCAGCATTTT
TRBV27	NA	TRBJ2-7	TRBD1	CASSLYRDRPTYEQYF	TGTGCCAGCAGTTTATACCGGGACAGGCCAACCTACGAGCAGTACTTC
TRBV28	NA	TRBJ2-3	TRBD2	CATIMLTSGIGQYF	TGTGCCACGATAATGTTGACTAGCGGGATTGGGCAGTATTTT
TRBV7-3	NA	TRBJ1-3	TRBD1	CASSLNPGTVGNTIYF	TGTGCCAGCAGCTTAAACCCGGGGACAGTTGGAAACACCATATATTTT
TRBV6-6	NA	TRBJ1-5	NA	CASSRGARGGSDQPQHF	TGTGCCAGCAGTCGAGGGGCCAGGGGCGGGTCTGATCAGCCCCAGCATTTT
TRBV7-8	NA	TRBJ2-5	TRBD2	CASSLGSGAFIQETQYF	TGTGCCAGCAGCTTAGGTAGCGGGGCTTTCATCCAAGAGACCCAGTACTTC
TRBV4-1	NA	TRBJ2-1	TRBD2	CASSQDGTSSYNEQFF	TGCGCCAGCAGCCAAGACGGGACTAGCAGCTACAATGAGCAGTTCTTC
TRBV3-1/TRBV3-2	NA	TRBJ1-2	NA	CASSQDIRGGGYTF	TGTGCCAGCAGCCAAGACATTAGGGGCGGTGGCTACACCTTC
TRBV19	NA	TRBJ2-1	NA	CASSIQGQILPLLRNEQFF	TGTGCCAGTAGTATACAGGGACAAATACTACCCCTCCTAAGAAATGAGCAGTTCTTC